This T cell receptor beta chain comes out of a study of post-analysis software for immune sequencing data. Prepared libraries of TCR beta cDNA carried unique molecular identifiers. In TCRdb, the PCR reads were re-called with MiXCR into one record per CDR3 protein. The sample lists roughly 170,000 distinct CDR3 sequences, approximately 28% occurring once. Points on this clonotype: The antigen remains unidentified. Since a much larger clone is just one base distant, this may be a read error.

The CDR3 sequence is 16 residues long. Germline V lookup: CDR1 SGHDT, CDR2 YYEEEE. Trimming took 0 bases from V and 11 from J; bases not matched to a gene: 16. Study-level findings and limits: F measure showed strong co-clustering of same-batch samples. TRBV5-6, TRBV5-1 and TRBV20-1 belonged to a set of a few TRBV segments that were more frequent in patients than controls. Comparison with controls showed significantly lower normalized Chao1 diversity in multiple sclerosis patients.

Sequenced: blood. The origin of this receptor is a girl under 18 with multiple sclerosis. The rearrangement uses TRBV5-6 and TRBJ2-5, with 7 bases matching TRBD2. As DNA, the CDR3 is TGTGCCAGCAGCTTGGTGGGGCGGGAGTATAGGAATGAGCAGTACTTC. Translating gives CASSLVGREYRNEQYF.